This is a list of T cell receptor beta chains from one sample in a study of kidney transplant recipient with SARS-CoV-2 infection. TCRdb re-called the reads through MiXCR, storing one row per CDR3 protein. The sample holds 250,000 or so distinct CDR3 sequences, 29% seen once. Material: a blood sample, obtained at baseline and around day 120 from a kidney transplant recipient. The source is a young adult male patient who had COVID-19 and was a kidney transplant recipient. Some T cells may be the graft donor's. Each CDR3 is given without its conserved first and last residue. Each record gives: V gene, J gene, clone size, D gene, CDR3 protein. D genes are given only for firm matches. Some rows have no size entry. The others give once, few or many, or a class for an expanded clone.

v_call: TRBV6-5
j_call: TRBJ1-4
clone_size: many
d_call: TRBD1
cdr3_aa: ASARPTGGSEKLF

v_call: TRBV6-8
j_call: TRBJ1-2
clone_size: -
d_call: -
cdr3_aa: ASSRVVRSRRTYGYT

v_call: TRBV20-1
j_call: TRBJ2-1
clone_size: few
d_call: -
cdr3_aa: SASTRSVSYNEQF

v_call: TRBV28
j_call: TRBJ1-1
clone_size: many
d_call: TRBD1
cdr3_aa: ASSLRDRVTEAF

v_call: TRBV4-1
j_call: TRBJ2-4
clone_size: -
d_call: TRBD1
cdr3_aa: ASSQGEGGRNIQY

v_call: TRBV6-5
j_call: TRBJ2-7
clone_size: many
d_call: TRBD2
cdr3_aa: ASSIRQPGTSGRPYEQY

v_call: TRBV5-4
j_call: TRBJ2-1
clone_size: -
d_call: TRBD2
cdr3_aa: ASSLGTRRGGEQF

v_call: TRBV20-1
j_call: TRBJ2-7
clone_size: many
d_call: -
cdr3_aa: SARADYEQY

v_call: TRBV7-6
j_call: TRBJ1-2
clone_size: -
d_call: -
cdr3_aa: ASSNVHESRETYGYT

v_call: TRBV6-2/TRBV6-3
j_call: TRBJ2-1
clone_size: many
d_call: TRBD2
cdr3_aa: ASSYVSGVSGRALVRNEQF

v_call: TRBV7-6
j_call: TRBJ1-1
clone_size: many
d_call: -
cdr3_aa: ASSLEGDHTEAF

v_call: TRBV6-5
j_call: TRBJ1-6
clone_size: many
d_call: -
cdr3_aa: ASSDRYSPLH

v_call: TRBV7-2
j_call: -
clone_size: many
d_call: -
cdr3_aa: ASSYLISSYEQY

v_call: TRBV10-2
j_call: TRBJ1-2
clone_size: -
d_call: -
cdr3_aa: ASSVPYTSRKTYGYT

v_call: TRBV5-6
j_call: TRBJ1-2
clone_size: many
d_call: -
cdr3_aa: ASRHGNSRKTYGYT

v_call: TRBV27
j_call: TRBJ1-6
clone_size: many
d_call: TRBD1
cdr3_aa: ASSDRGRNSPLH

v_call: TRBV3-1
j_call: TRBJ1-2
clone_size: many
d_call: -
cdr3_aa: ASSARFTLRKTYGYT

v_call: TRBV7-3
j_call: TRBJ2-3
clone_size: many
d_call: TRBD2
cdr3_aa: ASSSTSGVTDTQY

v_call: TRBV6-5
j_call: TRBJ2-1
clone_size: -
d_call: TRBD2
cdr3_aa: ASSHGTSGRTYNEQF

v_call: TRBV10-3
j_call: TRBJ2-3
clone_size: many
d_call: -
cdr3_aa: AISESDIRSTDTQY

v_call: TRBV7-9
j_call: TRBJ2-3
clone_size: few
d_call: TRBD1
cdr3_aa: ASSPRTGVAPDTQY

v_call: TRBV14
j_call: TRBJ1-5
clone_size: many
d_call: -
cdr3_aa: ASSQAREQPQH

v_call: TRBV30
j_call: TRBJ1-1
clone_size: many
d_call: -
cdr3_aa: AWSELTGMNTEAF

v_call: TRBV15
j_call: TRBJ1-2
clone_size: many
d_call: -
cdr3_aa: ATSAVVRCGKTYGYT

v_call: TRBV16
j_call: TRBJ1-2
clone_size: many
d_call: -
cdr3_aa: ASSLNSVVRKTYGYT

v_call: TRBV6-4
j_call: TRBJ1-2
clone_size: many
d_call: -
cdr3_aa: ASSTRPSHGKTYGYT

v_call: TRBV7-1
j_call: TRBJ1-2
clone_size: many
d_call: -
cdr3_aa: ASSTHIHEGKTYGYT

v_call: TRBV7-9
j_call: TRBJ2-5
clone_size: many
d_call: TRBD2
cdr3_aa: ASSPLGGTETQY